The sequence of this TCR beta chain was determined in a study of beta chain features in type 1 diabetes (dated by TCRdb to 2017 to 2018). With respect to the entire study: No differences in mean age, gender distribution, total cell number or subset yield were found between patients and healthy donors. A total of roughly 100,000,000 sorted cells were examined across all samples, and the number of cells per subset was strongly correlated with RNA yield. The study compared the TCRB repertoires of sorted circulating CD4+ T cell subsets in recently diagnosed type 1 diabetes patients with those in matched healthy donors. Regulatory and stem cell-like memory subsets were obtained from only 8 patients and about eight healthy donors, while naive and central memory subsets were obtained from all 30 or so donors.

Turning to this clone: The antigen it recognizes is unknown. Base qualities were left out, and no much larger clone turns up one base away.

Each donor gave one peripheral blood draw, roughly 120 mL on average, collected into heparinised tubes. A BD FACSAria II and a panel including CD45RO, CCR7, CD25, CD127, CD95 and CD27 were used to sort naive, central memory, regulatory and stem cell-like memory CD4+ T cells. A purity above 95% was achieved for all sorted populations. PBMCs were isolated immediately by Lymphoprep density gradient centrifugation and stained directly without culture. So that batch effects would be minimized, each experiment stained and sorted samples in pairs, pairing one healthy donor with one patient. V loses 5 bases of germline sequence and J loses 5 bases, and the interval between the two ends is 15 bases. CDR1 SGHTA and CDR2 FQGNSA were looked up in the germline V gene. There are 14 amino acids in the CDR3, from cysteine to phenylalanine inclusive. Of the read, only the CDR3 DNA is kept; its 42 bases are in frame from base 1.

The entire isolated RNA was reverse transcribed using the High Capacity cDNA Reverse Transcription Kit, and thus expressed TCRB transcripts were sequenced. Naive, central memory and regulatory T cell samples underwent deep immunoSEQ sequencing, averaging about 3.57 million total reads per sample. Sorted cells were lysed in RLT buffer, and RNA was extracted using DNase-treated RNeasy Micro or Mini kits according to cell number. Each cell subset was processed separately to prevent cross-contamination, with patient and healthy donor samples processed together. The immunoSEQ multiplex PCR was used to amplify TCRB sequences from cDNA, generating 87-bp fragments that spanned the CDR3 region. The amplicons were sequenced using the Illumina HiSeq platform. In the source study's methods: PCR bias was computationally corrected using synthetic template baselines, reads within Hamming distance 2 were collapsed, and singletons that could not be merged were discarded. By aligning reads against IMGT, V, D and J genes, CDR3 length, and insertions or deletions at six rearrangement sites were assigned. Within each subset, clonotype counts were normalized to the number of sorted cells before true diversity and Gini coefficients were calculated with the tcR R package. The overlap coefficient, calculated on TCRB nucleotide sequences, was used to measure repertoire sharing. TCRdb retrieved this table from immuneACCESS and kept in-frame rearrangements only. Not all clones are present; in checked studies, unresolved V genes account for under half, and no reason is known for the remainder. Clone size and V and J calls were adopted from that table, with D and trimming inferred from the DNA. Recorded for this sample are 110,000 to 150,000 clones; about 9.1% of them occurred a single time. The ten largest clones take up 0.55% to 0.75% of the sample.

Findings and caveats that apply to the study as a whole: The naive, central memory and regulatory TCRB repertoires appeared to resemble one another more closely among patients than among healthy donors. Because cDNA was sequenced instead of genomic DNA, activated cells with high expression could be over-represented, although the groups did not differ in activation or CD3 levels. Because the HLA sub-analyses included only small numbers of individuals, any influence of HLA type on TCRB rearrangement was left unresolved. Patients with type 1 diabetes made fewer insertions and deleted more nucleotides at VDJ recombination sites, implying thymic rearrangement abnormalities. PCR may preferentially amplify shorter templates, but because patient and control samples were amplified and corrected together, any resulting skew would affect both groups equally. A moderate but significant shortening of TCRB CDR3 length was observed in type 1 diabetes patients in all four CD4+ subsets.

Input material: central memory CD4+ T cells from blood. This chain joins TRBV7-2 to TRBJ2-5; the D segment could be TRBD1, given 6 matching bases. The receptor was derived from a woman between 40 and 50 years old in good health. The nucleotides read TGTGCCAGCAGCCGGGACATTAAGGTTGAGACCCAGTACTTC. This is translated as CASSRDIKVETQYF.